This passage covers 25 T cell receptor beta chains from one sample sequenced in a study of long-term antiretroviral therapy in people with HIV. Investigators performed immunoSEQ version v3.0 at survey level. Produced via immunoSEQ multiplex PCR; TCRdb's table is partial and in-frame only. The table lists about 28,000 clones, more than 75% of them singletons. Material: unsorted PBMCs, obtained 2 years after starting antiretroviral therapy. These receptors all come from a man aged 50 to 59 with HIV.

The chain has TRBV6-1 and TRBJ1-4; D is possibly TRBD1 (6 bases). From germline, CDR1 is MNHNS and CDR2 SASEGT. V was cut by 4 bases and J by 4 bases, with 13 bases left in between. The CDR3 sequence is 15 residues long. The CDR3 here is CASSGRDRLNEKLFF. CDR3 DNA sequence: TGTGCCAGCAGTGGACGAGACAGGCTTAATGAAAAACTGTTTTTT.

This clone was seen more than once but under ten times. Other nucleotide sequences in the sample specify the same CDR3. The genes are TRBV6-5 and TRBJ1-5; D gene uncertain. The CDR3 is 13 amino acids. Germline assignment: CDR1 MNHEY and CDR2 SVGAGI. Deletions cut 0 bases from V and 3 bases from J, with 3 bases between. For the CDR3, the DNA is TGTGCCAGCAGTTACTCTTTCAATCAGCCCCAGCATTTT. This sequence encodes CASSYSFNQPQHF.

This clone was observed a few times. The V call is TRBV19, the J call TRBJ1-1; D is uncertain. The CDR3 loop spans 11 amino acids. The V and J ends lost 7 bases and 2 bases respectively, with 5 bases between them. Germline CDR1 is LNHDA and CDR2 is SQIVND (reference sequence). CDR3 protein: CASNLNTEAFF. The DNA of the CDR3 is TGTGCCAGTAATCTTAACACTGAAGCTTTCTTT.

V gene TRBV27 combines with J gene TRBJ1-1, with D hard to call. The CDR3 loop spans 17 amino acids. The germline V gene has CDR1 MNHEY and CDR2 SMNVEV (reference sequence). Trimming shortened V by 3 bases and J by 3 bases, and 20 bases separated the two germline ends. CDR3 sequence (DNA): TGTGCCAGCAGTTTCCGTGGGTTGGGTCGACGGGACACTGAAGCTTTCTTT. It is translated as CASSFRGLGRRDTEAFF.

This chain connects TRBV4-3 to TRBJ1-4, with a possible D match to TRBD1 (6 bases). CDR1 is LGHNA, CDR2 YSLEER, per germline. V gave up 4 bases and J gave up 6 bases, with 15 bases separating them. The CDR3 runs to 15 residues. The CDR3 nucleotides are TGCGCCAGCAGCCCAGGGAGGGGGGGGGATGAAAAACTGTTTTTT. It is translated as CASSPGRGGDEKLFF.

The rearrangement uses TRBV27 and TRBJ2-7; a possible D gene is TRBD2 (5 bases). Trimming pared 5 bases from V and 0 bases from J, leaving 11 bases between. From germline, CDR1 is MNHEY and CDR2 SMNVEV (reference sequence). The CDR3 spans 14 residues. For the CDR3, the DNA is TGTGCCAGCAGTCGAACGGGGAGCTCCTACGAGCAGTACTTC. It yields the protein CASSRTGSSYEQYF.

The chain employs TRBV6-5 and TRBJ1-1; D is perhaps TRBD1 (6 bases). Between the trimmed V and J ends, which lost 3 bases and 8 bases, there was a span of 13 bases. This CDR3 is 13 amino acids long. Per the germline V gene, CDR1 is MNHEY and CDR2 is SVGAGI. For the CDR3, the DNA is TGTGCCAGCAGTTATCAAGGGGGTGAAGAAGCTTTCTTT. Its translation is CASSYQGGEEAFF.

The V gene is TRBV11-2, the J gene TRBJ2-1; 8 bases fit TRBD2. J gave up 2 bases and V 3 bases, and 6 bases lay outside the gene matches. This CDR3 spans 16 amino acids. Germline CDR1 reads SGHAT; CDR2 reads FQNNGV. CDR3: CASSLVIAGPYNEQFF. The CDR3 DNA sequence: TGTGCCAGCAGCTTGGTAATAGCGGGACCCTACAATGAGCAGTTCTTC.

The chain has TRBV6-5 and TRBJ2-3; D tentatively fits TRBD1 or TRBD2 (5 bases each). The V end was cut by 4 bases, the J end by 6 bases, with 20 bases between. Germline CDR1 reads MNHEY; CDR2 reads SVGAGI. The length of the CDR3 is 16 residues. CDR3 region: CASSSALGVQLDTQYF. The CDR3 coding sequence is TGTGCCAGCAGTTCAGCCCTGGGGGTCCAATTGGATACGCAGTATTTT.

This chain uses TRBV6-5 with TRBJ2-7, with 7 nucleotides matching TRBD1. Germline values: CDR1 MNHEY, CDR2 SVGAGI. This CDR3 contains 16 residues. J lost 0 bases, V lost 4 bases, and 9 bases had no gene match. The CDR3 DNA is TGTGCCAGCAGTTTAACGCCGGGACAGAGCTCCTACGAGCAGTACTTC. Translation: CASSLTPGQSSYEQYF.

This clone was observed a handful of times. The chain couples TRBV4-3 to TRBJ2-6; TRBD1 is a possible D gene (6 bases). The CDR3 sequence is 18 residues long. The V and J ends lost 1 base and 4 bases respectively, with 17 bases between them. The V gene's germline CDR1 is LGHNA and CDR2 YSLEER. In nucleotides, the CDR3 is TGCGCCAGCAGCCAAGTTCCGGGTAGGGGGAAGGGGGCCAACGTCCTGACTTTC. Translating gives CASSQVPGRGKGANVLTF.

CDR3 region: CASSYGANTEAFF. As DNA, the CDR3 is TGTGCCAGCAGTTACGGGGCGAACACTGAAGCTTTCTTT. The chain recombines TRBV27 with TRBJ1-1, with D perhaps matching TRBD1 (5 bases). CDR3 size: 13 residues. Germline lookup yields CDR1 MNHEY and CDR2 SMNVEV (reference sequence). V lost 4 bases and J lost 1, with 7 bases in between.

The chain's CDR3 is CAWSTDGNTIYF. CDR3 in DNA: TGTGCCTGGAGTACTGATGGAAACACCATATATTTT. The V and J genes are TRBV30 and TRBJ1-3; no reliable D call. Germline lookup yields CDR1 GTSNPN and CDR2 SVGIG (reference sequence). Trimming left V 2 bases short and J 3 bases short, with 5 bases between. There are 12 residues in the CDR3.

The CDR3 loop is CSVVKGGTSGFYNEQFF. Written as DNA, the CDR3 is TGCAGCGTTGTAAAGGGTGGGACTAGCGGATTCTACAATGAGCAGTTCTTC. The rearrangement uses TRBV29-1 and TRBJ2-1; 11 nucleotides match TRBD2. V gave up 4 bases and J gave up 3 bases; unmatched junction bases: 11. The CDR3 is made up of 17 amino acids. Germline V CDR1 and CDR2: SQVTM, ANQGSEA.

Written as DNA, the CDR3 is TGCGCCAGCAGCCAAGAAACGGGAGAGGGTCAGCCCCAGCATTTT. Amino acids: CASSQETGEGQPQHF. V and J are TRBV4-3 and TRBJ1-5; D not certain. V was pared by 0 bases and J by 6 bases, with 12 bases between. The CDR3 consists of 15 residues. Germline V gene sequence: CDR1 LGHNA, CDR2 YSLEER.

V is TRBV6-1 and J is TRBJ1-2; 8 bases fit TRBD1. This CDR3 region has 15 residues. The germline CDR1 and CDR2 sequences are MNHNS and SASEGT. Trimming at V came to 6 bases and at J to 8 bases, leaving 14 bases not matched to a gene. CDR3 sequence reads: CASRPDRGLTGGYTF. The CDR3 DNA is TGTGCCAGCAGACCCGACAGGGGACTCACAGGCGGCTACACCTTC.

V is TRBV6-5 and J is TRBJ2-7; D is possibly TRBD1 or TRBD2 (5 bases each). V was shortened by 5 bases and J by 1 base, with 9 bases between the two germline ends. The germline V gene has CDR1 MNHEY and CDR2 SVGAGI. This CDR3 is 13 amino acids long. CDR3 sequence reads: CASSPGASYEQYF. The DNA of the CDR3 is TGTGCCAGCAGTCCCGGGGCGTCCTACGAGCAGTACTTC.

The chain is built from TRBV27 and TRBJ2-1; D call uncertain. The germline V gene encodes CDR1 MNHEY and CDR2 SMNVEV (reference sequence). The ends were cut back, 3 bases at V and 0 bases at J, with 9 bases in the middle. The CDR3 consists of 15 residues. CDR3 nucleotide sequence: TGTGCCAGCAGTTTGTGGCAAAACTCCTACAATGAGCAGTTCTTC. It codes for CASSLWQNSYNEQFF.

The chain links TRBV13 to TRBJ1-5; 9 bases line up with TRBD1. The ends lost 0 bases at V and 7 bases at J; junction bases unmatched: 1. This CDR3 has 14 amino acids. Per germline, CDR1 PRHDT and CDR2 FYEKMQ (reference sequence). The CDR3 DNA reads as TGTGCCAGCAGCTTAGGGGGACAGGGACAGCCCCAGCATTTT. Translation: CASSLGGQGQPQHF.

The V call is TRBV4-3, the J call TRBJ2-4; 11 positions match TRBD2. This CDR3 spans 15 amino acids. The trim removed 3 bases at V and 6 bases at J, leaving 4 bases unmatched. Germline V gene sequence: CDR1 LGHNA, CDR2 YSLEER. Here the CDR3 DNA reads TGCGCCAGCAGCCATAGCGGGAGGGCCCCAAACATTCAGTACTTC. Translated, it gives CASSHSGRAPNIQYF.

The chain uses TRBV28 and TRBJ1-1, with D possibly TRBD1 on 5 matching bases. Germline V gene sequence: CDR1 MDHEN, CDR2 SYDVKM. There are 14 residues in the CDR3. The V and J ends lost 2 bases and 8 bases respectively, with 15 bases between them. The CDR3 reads CASSLGAGRLEAFF. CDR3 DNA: TGTGCCAGCAGTTTAGGGGCGGGACGCCTAGAAGCTTTCTTT.

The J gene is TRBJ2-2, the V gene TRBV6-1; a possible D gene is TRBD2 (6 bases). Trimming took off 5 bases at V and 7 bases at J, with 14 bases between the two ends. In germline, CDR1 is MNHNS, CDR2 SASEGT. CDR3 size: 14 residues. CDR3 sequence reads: CASSPSLGGGELFF. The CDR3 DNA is TGTGCCAGCAGTCCTTCGCTGGGGGGCGGGGAGCTGTTTTTT.

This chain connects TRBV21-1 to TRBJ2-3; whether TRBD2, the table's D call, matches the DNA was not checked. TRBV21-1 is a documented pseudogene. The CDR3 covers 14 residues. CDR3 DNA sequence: TGTGCCAGCAGGGGACTAGGTGGGACAGATACGCAGTATTTT. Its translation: CASRGLGGTDTQYF.

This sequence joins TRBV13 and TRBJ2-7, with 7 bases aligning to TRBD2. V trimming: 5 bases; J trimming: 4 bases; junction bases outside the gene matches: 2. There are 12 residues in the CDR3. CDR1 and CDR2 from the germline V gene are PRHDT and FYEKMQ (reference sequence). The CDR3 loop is CASSLSGYEQYF. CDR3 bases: TGTGCCAGCAGCCTTAGCGGGTACGAGCAGTACTTC.

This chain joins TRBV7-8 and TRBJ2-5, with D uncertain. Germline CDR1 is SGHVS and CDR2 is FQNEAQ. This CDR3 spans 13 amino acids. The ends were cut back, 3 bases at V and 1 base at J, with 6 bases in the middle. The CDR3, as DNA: TGTGCCAGCAGCTTTAACAGCCAAGAGACCCAGTACTTC. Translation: CASSFNSQETQYF.